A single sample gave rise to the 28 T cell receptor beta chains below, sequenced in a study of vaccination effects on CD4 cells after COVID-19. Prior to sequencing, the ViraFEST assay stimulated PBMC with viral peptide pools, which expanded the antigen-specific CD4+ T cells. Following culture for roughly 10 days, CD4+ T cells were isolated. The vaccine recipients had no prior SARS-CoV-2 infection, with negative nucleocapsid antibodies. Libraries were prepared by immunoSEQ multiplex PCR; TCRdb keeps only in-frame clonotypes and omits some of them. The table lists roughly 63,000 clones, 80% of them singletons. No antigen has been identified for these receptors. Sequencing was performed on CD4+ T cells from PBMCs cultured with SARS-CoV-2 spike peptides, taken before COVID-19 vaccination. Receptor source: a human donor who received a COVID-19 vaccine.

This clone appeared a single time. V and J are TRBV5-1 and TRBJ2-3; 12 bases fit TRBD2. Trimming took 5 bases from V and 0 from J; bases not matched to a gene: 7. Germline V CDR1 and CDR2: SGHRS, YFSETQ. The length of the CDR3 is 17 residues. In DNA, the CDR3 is TGCGCCAGCAGGACTAGCGGGGGACCGTTTAGCACAGATACGCAGTATTTT. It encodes CASRTSGGPFSTDTQYF.

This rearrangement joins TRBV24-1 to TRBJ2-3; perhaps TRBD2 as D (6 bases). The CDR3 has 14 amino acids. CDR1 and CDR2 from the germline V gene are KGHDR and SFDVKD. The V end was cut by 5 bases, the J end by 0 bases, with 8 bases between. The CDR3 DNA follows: TGTGCCACCAGTGCGCGGGGAAGCACAGATACGCAGTATTTT. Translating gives CATSARGSTDTQYF.

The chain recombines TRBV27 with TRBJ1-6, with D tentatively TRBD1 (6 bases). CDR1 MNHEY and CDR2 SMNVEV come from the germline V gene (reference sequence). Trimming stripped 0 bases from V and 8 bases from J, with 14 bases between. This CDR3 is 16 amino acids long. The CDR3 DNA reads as TGTGCCAGCAGTTTATCGCCGAGCAGGGGTGATTCACCCCTCCACTTT. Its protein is CASSLSPSRGDSPLHF.

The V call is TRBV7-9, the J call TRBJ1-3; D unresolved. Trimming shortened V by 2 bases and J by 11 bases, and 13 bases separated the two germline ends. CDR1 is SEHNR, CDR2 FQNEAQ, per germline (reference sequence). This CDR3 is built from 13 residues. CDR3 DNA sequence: TGTGCCAGCAGCTTATCCAACCCGTTCCCCATATATTTT. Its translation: CASSLSNPFPIYF.

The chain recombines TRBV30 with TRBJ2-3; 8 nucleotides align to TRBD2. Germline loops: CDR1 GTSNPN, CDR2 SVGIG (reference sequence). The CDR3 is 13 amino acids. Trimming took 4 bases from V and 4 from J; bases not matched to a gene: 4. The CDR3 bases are TGTGCCTGGAAGTCCGGGGGGGCAGATACGCAGTATTTT. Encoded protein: CAWKSGGADTQYF.

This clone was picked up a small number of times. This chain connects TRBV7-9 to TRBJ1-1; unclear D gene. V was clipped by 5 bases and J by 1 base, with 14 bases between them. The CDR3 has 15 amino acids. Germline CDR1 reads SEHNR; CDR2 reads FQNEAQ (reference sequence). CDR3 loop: CASSPGRRWNTEAFF. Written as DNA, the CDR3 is TGTGCCAGCAGCCCCGGGCGCCGATGGAACACTGAAGCTTTCTTT.

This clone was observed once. The CDR3 DNA reads TGTGCCATCAGGGGGCCCGGGGAGCTGTTTTTT. Protein sequence: CAIRGPGELFF. V gene TRBV10-3 combines with J gene TRBJ2-2; D is possibly TRBD1 (5 bases). Germline CDR1 reads ENHRY; CDR2 reads SYGVKD. The V end lost 6 bases, the J end lost 6 bases, and 5 bases lay between the germline ends. This CDR3 has 11 residues.

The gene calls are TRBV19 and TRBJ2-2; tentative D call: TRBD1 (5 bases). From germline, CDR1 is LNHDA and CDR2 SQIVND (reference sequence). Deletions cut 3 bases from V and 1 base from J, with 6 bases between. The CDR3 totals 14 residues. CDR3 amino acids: CASSITGNTGELFF. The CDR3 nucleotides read TGTGCCAGTAGTATTACAGGGAACACCGGGGAGCTGTTTTTT.

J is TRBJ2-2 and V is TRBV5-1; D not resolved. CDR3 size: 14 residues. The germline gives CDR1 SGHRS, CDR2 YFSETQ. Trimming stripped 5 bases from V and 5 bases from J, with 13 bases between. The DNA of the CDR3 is TGCGCCAGCAGACCTGCAAGAAAGACCGGGGAGCTGTTTTTT. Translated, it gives CASRPARKTGELFF.

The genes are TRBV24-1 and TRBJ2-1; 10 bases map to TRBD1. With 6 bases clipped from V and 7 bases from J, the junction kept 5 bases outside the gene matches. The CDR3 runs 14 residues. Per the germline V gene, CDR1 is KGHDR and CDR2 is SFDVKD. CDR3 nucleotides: TGTGCCACCAGTTCGGGACAGGGGTGGAATGAGCAGTTCTTC. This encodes CATSSGQGWNEQFF.

CDR3 in amino acids: CASSEEWGDNEKLFF. The CDR3 region has the DNA TGTGCCAGCAGTGAAGAGTGGGGGGATAATGAAAAACTGTTTTTT. The chain combines TRBV2 with TRBJ1-4; D might be TRBD1 (5 bases). There are 15 residues in the CDR3. Germline CDR1 SNHLY, CDR2 FYNNEI. Trimming pared 1 base from V and 4 bases from J, leaving 10 bases between.

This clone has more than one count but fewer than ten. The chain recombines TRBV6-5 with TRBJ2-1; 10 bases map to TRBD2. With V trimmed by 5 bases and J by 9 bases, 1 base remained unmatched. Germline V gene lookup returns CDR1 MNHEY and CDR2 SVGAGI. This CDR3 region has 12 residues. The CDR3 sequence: CASSRLAGEQFF. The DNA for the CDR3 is TGTGCCAGCAGTAGACTAGCGGGTGAGCAGTTCTTC.

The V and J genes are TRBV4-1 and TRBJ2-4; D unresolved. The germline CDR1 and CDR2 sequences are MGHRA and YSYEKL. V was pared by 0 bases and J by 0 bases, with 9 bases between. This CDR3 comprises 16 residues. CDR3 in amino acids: CASSQDRKLAKNIQYF. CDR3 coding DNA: TGCGCCAGCAGCCAAGACAGAAAATTAGCCAAAAACATTCAGTACTTC.

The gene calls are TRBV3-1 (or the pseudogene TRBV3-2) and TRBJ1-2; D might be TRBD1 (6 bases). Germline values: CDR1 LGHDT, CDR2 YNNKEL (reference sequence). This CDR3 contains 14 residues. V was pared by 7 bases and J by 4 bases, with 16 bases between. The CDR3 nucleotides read TGTGCCAGCACCAACTCGGGGGGCGCCTATGGCTACACCTTC. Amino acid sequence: CASTNSGGAYGYTF.

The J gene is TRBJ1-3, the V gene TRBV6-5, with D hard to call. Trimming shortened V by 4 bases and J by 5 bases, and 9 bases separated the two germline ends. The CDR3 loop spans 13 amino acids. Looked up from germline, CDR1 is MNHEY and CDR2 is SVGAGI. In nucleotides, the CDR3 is TGTGCCAGCAGTTTCTCAGACCGAAACACCATATATTTT. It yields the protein CASSFSDRNTIYF.

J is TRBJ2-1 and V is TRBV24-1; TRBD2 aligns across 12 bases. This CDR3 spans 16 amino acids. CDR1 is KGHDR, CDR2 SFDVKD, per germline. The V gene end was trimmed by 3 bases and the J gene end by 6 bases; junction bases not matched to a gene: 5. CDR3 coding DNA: TGTGCCACCAGTGATCCGACTAGCGGGGGATTCAATGAGCAGTTCTTC. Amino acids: CATSDPTSGGFNEQFF.

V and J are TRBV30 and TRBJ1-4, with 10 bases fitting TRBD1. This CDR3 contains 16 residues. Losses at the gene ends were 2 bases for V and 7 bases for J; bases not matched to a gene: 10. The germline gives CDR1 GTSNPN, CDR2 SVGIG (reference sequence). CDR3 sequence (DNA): TGTGCCTGGAGTCCCGACCGGACAGGGGGTGGTGAAAAACTGTTTTTT. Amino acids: CAWSPDRTGGGEKLFF.

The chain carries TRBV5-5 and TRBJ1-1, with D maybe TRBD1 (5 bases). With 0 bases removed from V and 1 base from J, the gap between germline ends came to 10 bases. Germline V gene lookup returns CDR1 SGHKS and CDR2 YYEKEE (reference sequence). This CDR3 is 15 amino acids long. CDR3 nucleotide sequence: TGTGCCAGCAGCTTGGTTCCGGGGGAGAACACTGAAGCTTTCTTT. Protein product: CASSLVPGENTEAFF.

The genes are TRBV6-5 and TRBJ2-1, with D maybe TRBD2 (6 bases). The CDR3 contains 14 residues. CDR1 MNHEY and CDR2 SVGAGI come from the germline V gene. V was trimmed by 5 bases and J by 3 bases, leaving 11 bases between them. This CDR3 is CASSPGLNYNEQFF. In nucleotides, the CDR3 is TGTGCCAGCAGTCCGGGACTGAACTACAATGAGCAGTTCTTC.

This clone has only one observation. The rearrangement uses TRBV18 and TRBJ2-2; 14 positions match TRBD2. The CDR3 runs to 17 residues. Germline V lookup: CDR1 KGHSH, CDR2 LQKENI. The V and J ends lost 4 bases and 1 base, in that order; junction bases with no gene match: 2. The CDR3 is CASSRTSGGMNTGELFF. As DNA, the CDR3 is TGTGCCAGCTCACGGACTAGCGGGGGGATGAACACCGGGGAGCTGTTTTTT.

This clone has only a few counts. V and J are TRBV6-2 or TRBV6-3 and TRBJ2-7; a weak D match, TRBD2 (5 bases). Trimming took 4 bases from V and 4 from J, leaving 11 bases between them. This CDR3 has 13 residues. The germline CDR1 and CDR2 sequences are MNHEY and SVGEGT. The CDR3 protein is CASSFSGNYEQYV. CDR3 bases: TGTGCCAGCAGTTTCTCCGGGAATTACGAGCAGTACGTC.

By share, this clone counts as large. This CDR3 reads CASTPGTGGSYTEAFF. CDR3 in DNA: TGTGCCAGTACCCCGGGGACAGGGGGCTCGTACACTGAAGCTTTCTTT. The rearrangement uses TRBV19 and TRBJ1-1; the match to TRBD1 covers 12 bases. Germline V gene data show CDR1 as LNHDA and CDR2 as SQIVND (reference sequence). Trimming took 7 bases from V and 3 from J; bases not matched to a gene: 9. There are 16 residues in the CDR3.

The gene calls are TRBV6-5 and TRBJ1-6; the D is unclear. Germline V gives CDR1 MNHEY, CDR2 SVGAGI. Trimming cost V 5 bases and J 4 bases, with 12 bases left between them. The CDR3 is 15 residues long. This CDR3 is CASSIRTPYNSPLHF. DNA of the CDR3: TGTGCCAGCAGTATACGGACCCCTTATAATTCACCCCTCCACTTT.

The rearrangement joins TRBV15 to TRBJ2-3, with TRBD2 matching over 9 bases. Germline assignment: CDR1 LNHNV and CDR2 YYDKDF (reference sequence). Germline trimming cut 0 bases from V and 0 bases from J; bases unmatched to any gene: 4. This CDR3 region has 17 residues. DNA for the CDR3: TGTGCCACCAGCAGAGATTCGACTAGCGGAAGCACAGATACGCAGTATTTT. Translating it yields CATSRDSTSGSTDTQYF.

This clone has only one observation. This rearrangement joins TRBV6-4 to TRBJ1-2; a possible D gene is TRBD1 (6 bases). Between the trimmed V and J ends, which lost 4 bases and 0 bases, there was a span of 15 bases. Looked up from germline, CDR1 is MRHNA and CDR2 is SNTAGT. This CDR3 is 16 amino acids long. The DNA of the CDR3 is TGTGCCAGCAGTGCAGACTTTGGACAGTCTAACTATGGCTACACCTTC. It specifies CASSADFGQSNYGYTF.

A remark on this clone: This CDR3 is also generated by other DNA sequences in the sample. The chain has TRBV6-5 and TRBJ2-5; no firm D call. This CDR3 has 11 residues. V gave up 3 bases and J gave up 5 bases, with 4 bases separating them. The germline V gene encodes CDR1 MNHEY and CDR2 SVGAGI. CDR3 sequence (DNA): TGTGCCAGCAGTTATGGGGAGACCCAGTACTTC. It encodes CASSYGETQYF.

DNA of the CDR3: TGTGCCAGCAGCCAAGAGGTCTCTGGGGCCAACGTCCTGACTTTC. It translates to CASSQEVSGANVLTF. The gene calls are TRBV6-5 and TRBJ2-6; unclear D gene. Germline V gives CDR1 MNHEY, CDR2 SVGAGI. Trimming left V 6 bases short and J 0 bases short, with 9 bases between. This CDR3 spans 15 amino acids.

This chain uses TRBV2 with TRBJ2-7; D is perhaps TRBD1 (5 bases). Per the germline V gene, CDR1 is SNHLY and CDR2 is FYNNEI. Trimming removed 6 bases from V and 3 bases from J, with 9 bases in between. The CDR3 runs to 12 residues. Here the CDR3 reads CASRGAVYEQYV. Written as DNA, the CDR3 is TGTGCCAGCAGAGGGGCAGTCTACGAGCAGTACGTC.